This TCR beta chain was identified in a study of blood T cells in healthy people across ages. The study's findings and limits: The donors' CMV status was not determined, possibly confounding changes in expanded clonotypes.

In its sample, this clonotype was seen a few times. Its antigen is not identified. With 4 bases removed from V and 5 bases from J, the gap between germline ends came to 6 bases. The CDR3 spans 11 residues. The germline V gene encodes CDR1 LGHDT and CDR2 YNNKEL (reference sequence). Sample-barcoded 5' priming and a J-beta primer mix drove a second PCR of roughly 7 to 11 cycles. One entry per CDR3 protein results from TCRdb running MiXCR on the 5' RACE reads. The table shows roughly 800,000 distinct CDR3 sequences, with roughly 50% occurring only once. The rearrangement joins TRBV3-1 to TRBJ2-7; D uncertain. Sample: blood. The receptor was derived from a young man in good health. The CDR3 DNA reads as TGTGCCAGCAGCCCTGTCCACGAGCAGTACTTC. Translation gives CASSPVHEQYF.